This is a list of T cell receptor beta chains from one sample in a study of long-term antiretroviral therapy in people with HIV. Only in-frame clones appear in the TCRdb table, and some are missing; sequencing was by immunoSEQ multiplex PCR. The sample lists around 30,000 clones, 90% to 95% occurring once. The sample consisted of unsorted PBMCs, taken 7.4 years after starting antiretroviral therapy. Source of these receptors: a man aged 50 or older with HIV. Each CDR3 is given with its conserved first and last residue. The D gene is left open where the match is weak. Part of the rows lack a size; the others show once, few, many or a class for expanded clones.

TRBV5-3	NA	TRBJ1-4	NA	CARRTTGLLNEKLFF	TGTGCCAGAAGAACCACAGGTCTACTTAATGAAAAACTGTTTTTT
TRBV2	once	TRBJ2-3	TRBD2	CASSALAVSTDTQYF	TGTGCCAGCAGTGCGCTAGCGGTTAGCACAGATACGCAGTATTTT
TRBV14	NA	TRBJ1-2	NA	CASSQDTTYGYTF	TGTGCCAGCAGCCAAGACACCACCTATGGCTACACCTTC
TRBV29-1	NA	TRBJ1-2	NA	CSVDQSPYGYTF	TGCAGCGTTGACCAGTCACCCTATGGCTACACCTTC
TRBV28	once	TRBJ1-2	NA	CASSRQEDYGYTF	TGTGCCAGCAGCCGTCAGGAAGACTATGGCTACACCTTC
TRBV5-1	NA	TRBJ1-1	TRBD1	CASSQDRGPHTEAFF	TGCGCCAGCAGTCAGGACAGGGGGCCCCACACTGAAGCTTTCTTT
TRBV6-5	NA	TRBJ2-5	NA	CASRLGETQYF	TGTGCCAGCAGGTTGGGCGAGACCCAGTACTTC
TRBV19	once	TRBJ1-6	NA	CASSIGVSSRFSPLHF	TGTGCCAGTAGTATTGGCGTATCCAGCAGGTTCTCACCCCTCCACTTT
TRBV4-3	NA	TRBJ2-2	NA	CASSQEEREGVWENTGELFF	TGCGCCAGCAGCCAAGAAGAAAGGGAGGGGGTGTGGGAAAACACCGGGGAGCTGTTTTTT
TRBV11-2	NA	TRBJ2-5	NA	CASSTPVESEETQYF	TGTGCCAGCAGCACCCCGGTGGAGAGTGAAGAGACCCAGTACTTC
TRBV6-1	NA	TRBJ1-5	TRBD1	CARRSQGRDNQPQHF	TGTGCCAGAAGATCACAGGGGCGAGACAATCAGCCCCAGCATTTT
TRBV19	NA	TRBJ1-1	NA	CASSLGSGFTEAFF	TGTGCCAGTAGCCTAGGATCAGGGTTCACTGAAGCTTTCTTT
TRBV9	NA	TRBJ1-2	TRBD1	CASSVAGDSTGYTF	TGTGCCAGCAGCGTAGCGGGGGACAGTACTGGCTACACCTTC
TRBV6-1	NA	TRBJ1-1	NA	CASSPRVNTEAFF	TGTGCCAGCAGTCCCCGGGTGAACACTGAAGCTTTCTTT
TRBV10-3	NA	TRBJ1-6	NA	CAISDNSPLHF	TGTGCCATCAGTGATAATTCACCCCTCCACTTT
TRBV28	NA	TRBJ2-5	TRBD1	CASSHDRVYQETQYF	TGTGCCAGCAGTCACGACAGGGTGTACCAAGAGACCCAGTACTTC
TRBV4-2	NA	TRBJ1-3	TRBD1	CASSQDRQGSGNTIYF	TGTGCCAGCAGCCAAGACCGACAGGGATCTGGAAACACCATATATTTT
TRBV21-1	NA	TRBJ2-7	NA	CASSKVATSSYEQYF	TGTGCCAGCAGCAAAGTAGCCACGAGCTCCTACGAGCAGTACTTC
TRBV11-1	NA	TRBJ2-1	TRBD1	CASSLGPGQGSGNEQFF	TGTGCCAGCAGCTTAGGGCCGGGACAGGGGAGTGGGAATGAGCAGTTCTTC
TRBV2	NA	TRBJ2-2	NA	CASRVSTGELFF	TGTGCCAGCAGGGTTAGCACCGGGGAGCTGTTTTTT
TRBV6-5	NA	TRBJ2-7	TRBD1	CASRAGQGYEQYF	TGTGCCAGCAGGGCCGGACAGGGGTACGAGCAGTACTTC
TRBV30	few	TRBJ2-3	NA	CAWGPPSTQYF	TGTGCCTGGGGGCCCCCGTCGACGCAGTATTTT
TRBV30	once	TRBJ1-1	NA	CAWDAGSATEAFF	TGTGCCTGGGATGCAGGGAGTGCCACTGAAGCTTTCTTT
TRBV4-2	NA	TRBJ1-2	NA	CASSQEGGRVNYGYTF	TGTGCCAGCAGCCAAGAAGGAGGGAGGGTTAACTATGGCTACACCTTC
TRBV7-8	once	TRBJ2-2	NA	CASSLGQGHTGELFF	TGTGCCAGCAGCTTAGGTCAGGGGCACACCGGGGAGCTGTTTTTT